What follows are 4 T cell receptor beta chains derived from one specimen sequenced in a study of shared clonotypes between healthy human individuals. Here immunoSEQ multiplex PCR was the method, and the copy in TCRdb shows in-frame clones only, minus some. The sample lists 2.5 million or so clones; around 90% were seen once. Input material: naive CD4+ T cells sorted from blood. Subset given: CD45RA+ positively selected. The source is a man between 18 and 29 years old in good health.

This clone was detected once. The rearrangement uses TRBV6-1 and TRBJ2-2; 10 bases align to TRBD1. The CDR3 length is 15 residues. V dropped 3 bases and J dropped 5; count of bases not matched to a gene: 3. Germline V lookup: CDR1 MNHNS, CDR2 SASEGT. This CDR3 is CASSDRTGGTGELFF. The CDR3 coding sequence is TGTGCCAGCAGTGACCGGACAGGGGGGACCGGGGAGCTGTTTTTT.

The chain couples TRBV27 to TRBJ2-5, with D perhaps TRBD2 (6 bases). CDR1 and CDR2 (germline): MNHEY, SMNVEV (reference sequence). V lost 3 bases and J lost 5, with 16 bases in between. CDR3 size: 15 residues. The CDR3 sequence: CASSFLTGVGETQYF. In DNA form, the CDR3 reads TGTGCCAGCAGTTTCCTTACGGGAGTGGGGGAGACCCAGTACTTC.

CDR3 DNA: TGTGCCAGCAGCCCCCGATTTGGCGCCTACGAGCAGTACTTC. Translation gives CASSPRFGAYEQYF. The chain recombines TRBV13 with TRBJ2-7; D call uncertain. The germline V gene has CDR1 PRHDT and CDR2 FYEKMQ (reference sequence). This CDR3 contains 14 residues. The V and J ends lost 5 bases and 2 bases respectively, with 13 bases between them.

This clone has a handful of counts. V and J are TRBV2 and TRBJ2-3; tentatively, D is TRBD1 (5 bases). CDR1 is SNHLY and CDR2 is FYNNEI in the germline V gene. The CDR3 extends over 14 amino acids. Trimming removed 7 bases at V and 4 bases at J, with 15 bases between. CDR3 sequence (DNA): TGTGCCAGCATGAATAGGGCAGGGTCAGATACGCAGTATTTT. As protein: CASMNRAGSDTQYF.